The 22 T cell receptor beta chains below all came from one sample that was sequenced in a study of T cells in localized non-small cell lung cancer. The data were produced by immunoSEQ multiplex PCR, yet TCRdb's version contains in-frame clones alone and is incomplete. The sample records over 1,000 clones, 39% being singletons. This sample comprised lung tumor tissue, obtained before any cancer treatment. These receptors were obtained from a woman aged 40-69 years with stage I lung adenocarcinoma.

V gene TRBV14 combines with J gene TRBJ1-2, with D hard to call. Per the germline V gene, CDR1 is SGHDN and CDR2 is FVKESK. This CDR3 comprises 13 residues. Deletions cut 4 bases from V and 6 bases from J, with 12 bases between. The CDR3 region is CASSPRASDGYTF. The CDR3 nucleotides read TGTGCCAGCAGCCCCCGGGCTTCGGATGGCTACACCTTC.

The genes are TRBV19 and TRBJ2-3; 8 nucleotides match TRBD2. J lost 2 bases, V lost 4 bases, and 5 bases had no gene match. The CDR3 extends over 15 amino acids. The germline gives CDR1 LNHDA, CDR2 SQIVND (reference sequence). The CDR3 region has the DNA TGTGCCAGTAGTACGGCGGGGGGTTTCACAGATACGCAGTATTTT. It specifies CASSTAGGFTDTQYF. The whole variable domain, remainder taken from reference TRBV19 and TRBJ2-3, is DGGITQSPKYLFRKEGQNVTLSCEQNLNHDAMYWYRQDPGQGLRLIYYSQIVNDFQKGDIAEGYSVSREKKESFPLTVTSAQKNPTAFYLCASSTAGGFTDTQYFGPGTRLTVL.

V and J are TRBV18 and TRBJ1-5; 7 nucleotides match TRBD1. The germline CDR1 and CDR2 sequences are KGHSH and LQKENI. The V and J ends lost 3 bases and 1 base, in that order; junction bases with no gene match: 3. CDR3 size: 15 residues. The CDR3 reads CASSPGQFSNQPQHF. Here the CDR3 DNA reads TGTGCCAGCTCACCGGGACAGTTCAGCAATCAGCCCCAGCATTTT.

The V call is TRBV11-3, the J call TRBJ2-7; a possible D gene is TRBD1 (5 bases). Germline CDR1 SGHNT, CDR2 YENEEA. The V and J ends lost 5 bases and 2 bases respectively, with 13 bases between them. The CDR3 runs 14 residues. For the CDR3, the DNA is TGTGCCAGCAGCCCTGGACATCTACCCTACGAGCAGTACTTC. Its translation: CASSPGHLPYEQYF.

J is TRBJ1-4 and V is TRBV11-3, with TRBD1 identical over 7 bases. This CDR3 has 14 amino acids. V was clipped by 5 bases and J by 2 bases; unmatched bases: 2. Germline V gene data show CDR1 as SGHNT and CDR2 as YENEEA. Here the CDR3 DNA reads TGTGCCAGCAGCCAGACAGGGACTAATGAAAAACTGTTTTTT. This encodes CASSQTGTNEKLFF.

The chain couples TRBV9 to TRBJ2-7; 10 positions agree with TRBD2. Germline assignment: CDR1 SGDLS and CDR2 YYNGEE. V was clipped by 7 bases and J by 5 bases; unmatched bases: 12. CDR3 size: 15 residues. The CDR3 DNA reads TGTGCCAGCCTGGAGCTAGCGGGGGATTTCAACGAGCAGTACTTC. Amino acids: CASLELAGDFNEQYF.

The CDR3 nucleotides read TGTGCCACCAGCGCCAGGGACTACACAGATACGCAGTATTTT. This codes for CATSARDYTDTQYF. This rearrangement joins TRBV15 to TRBJ2-3, with 7 nucleotides matching TRBD2. The V gene end was trimmed by 5 bases and the J gene end by 2 bases; junction bases not matched to a gene: 4. The V gene's germline CDR1 is LNHNV and CDR2 YYDKDF (reference sequence). CDR3 length equals 14 residues.

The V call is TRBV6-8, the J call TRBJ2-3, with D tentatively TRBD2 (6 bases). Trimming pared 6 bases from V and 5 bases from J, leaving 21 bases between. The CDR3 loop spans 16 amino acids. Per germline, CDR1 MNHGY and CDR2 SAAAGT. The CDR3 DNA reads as TGTGCCAGCAGGGACTACCTGGAGCGGCCAAGAGATACGCAGTATTTT. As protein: CASRDYLERPRDTQYF.

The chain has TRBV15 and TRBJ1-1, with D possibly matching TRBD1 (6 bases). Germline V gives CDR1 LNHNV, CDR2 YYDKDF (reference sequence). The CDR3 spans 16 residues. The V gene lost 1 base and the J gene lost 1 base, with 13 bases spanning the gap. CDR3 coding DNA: TGTGCCACCAGCAGAGCCAGGGGTTCTGCGAACACTGAAGCTTTCTTT. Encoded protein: CATSRARGSANTEAFF.

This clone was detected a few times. Here the CDR3 DNA reads TGTGCCGTAAAAACGGACAGGGACTATGGCTACACCTTC. Its translation: CAVKTDRDYGYTF. The chain carries TRBV30 and TRBJ1-2, with TRBD1 matching over 8 bases. CDR1 and CDR2 (germline): GTSNPN, SVGIG (reference sequence). The CDR3 is 13 amino acids. V gave up 8 bases and J gave up 3 bases; unmatched junction bases: 8.

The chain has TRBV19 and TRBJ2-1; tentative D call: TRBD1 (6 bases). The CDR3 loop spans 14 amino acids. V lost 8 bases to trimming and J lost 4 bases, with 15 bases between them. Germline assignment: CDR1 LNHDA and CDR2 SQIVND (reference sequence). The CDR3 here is CASGGGHEYNEQFF. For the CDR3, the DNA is TGTGCCAGTGGTGGGGGCCACGAATACAATGAGCAGTTCTTC.

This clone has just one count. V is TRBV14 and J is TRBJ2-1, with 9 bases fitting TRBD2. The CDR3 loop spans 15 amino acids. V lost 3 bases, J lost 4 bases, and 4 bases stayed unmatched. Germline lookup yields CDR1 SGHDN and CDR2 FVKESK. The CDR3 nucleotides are TGTGCCAGCAGCCAGGGCGGGAGGGGTTACAATGAGCAGTTCTTC. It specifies CASSQGGRGYNEQFF.

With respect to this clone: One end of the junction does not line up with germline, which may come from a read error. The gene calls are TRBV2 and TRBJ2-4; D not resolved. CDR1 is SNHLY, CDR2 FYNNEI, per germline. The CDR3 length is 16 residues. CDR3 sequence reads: CASREGETLAKNIQYF. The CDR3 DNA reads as TGTGCCAGCAGGGAAGGAGAAACCCTAGCCAAAAACATTCAGTACTTC.

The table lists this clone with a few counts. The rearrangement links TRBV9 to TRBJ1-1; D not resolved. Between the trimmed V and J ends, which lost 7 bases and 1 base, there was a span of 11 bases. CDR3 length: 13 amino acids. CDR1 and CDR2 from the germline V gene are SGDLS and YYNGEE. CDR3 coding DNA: TGTGCCAGCTTAATACAACGGAACACTGAAGCTTTCTTT. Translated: CASLIQRNTEAFF.

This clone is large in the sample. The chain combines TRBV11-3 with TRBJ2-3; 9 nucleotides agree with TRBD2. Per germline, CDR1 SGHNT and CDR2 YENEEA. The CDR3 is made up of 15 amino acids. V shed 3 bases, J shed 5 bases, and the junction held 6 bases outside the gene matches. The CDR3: CASSLALAGRDTQYF. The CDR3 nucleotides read TGTGCCAGCAGCTTGGCGCTAGCGGGGCGAGATACGCAGTATTTT.

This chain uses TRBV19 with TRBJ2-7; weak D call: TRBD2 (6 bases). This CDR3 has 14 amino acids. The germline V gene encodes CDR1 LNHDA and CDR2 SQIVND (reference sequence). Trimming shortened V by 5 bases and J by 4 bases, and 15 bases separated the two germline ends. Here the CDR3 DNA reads TGTGCCAGTAGTGGCGGGACGAGGTTTTACGAGCAGTACTTC. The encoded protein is CASSGGTRFYEQYF.

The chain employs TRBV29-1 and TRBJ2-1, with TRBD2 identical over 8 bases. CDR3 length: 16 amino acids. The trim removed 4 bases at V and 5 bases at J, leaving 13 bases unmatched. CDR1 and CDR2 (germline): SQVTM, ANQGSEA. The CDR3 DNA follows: TGCAGCGTTGGGGGCCGCGGGCGGGGGGCTAACAATGAGCAGTTCTTC. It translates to CSVGGRGRGANNEQFF.

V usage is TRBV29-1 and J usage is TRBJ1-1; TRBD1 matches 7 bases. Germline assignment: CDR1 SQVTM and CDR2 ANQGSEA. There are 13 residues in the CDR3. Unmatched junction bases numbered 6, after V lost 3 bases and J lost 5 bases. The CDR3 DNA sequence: TGCAGCGTTGATAGGGGGCCGGTAACTGAAGCTTTCTTT. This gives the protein CSVDRGPVTEAFF. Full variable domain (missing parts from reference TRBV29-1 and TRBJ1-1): SAVISQKPSRDICQRGTSLTIQCQVDSQVTMMFWYRQQPGQSLTLIATANQGSEATYESGFVIDKFPISRPNLTFSTLTVSNMSPEDSSIYLCSVDRGPVTEAFFGQGTRLTVV.

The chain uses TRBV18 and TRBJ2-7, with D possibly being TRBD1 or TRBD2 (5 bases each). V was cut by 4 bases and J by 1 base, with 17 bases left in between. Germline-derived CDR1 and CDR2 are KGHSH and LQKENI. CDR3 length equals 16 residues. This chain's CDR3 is CASSLSPGTGSYEQYF. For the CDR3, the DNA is TGTGCCAGCTCACTCTCCCCGGGGACGGGATCCTACGAGCAGTACTTC.

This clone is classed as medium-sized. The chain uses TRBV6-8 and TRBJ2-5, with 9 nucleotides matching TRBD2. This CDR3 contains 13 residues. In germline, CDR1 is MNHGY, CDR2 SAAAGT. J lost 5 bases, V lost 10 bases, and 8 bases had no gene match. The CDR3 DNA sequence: TGTGCCATCAGGGGTCTAGCGGGGGAGACCCAGTACTTC. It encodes CAIRGLAGETQYF.

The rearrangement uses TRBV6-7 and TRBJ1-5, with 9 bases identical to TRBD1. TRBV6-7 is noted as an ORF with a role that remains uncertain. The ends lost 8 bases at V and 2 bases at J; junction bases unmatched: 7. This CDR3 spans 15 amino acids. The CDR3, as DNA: TGTGCCAGCGGCACAGGGGGCCCAGGCAATCAGCCCCAGCATTTT. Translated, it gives CASGTGGPGNQPQHF.

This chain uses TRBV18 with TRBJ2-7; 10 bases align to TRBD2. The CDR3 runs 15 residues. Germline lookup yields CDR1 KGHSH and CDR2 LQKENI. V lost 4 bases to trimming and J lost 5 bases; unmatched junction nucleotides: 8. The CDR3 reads CASSLLSGRADEQYF. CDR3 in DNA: TGTGCCAGCTCACTTCTAAGCGGGAGGGCCGACGAGCAGTACTTC.